This T cell receptor beta chain was recovered during a study of OX40 agonist ivuxolimab in advanced cancers. For the study at large: A diagnosis of hepatocellular carcinoma, melanoma, renal cell or head and neck cancer was present in dose-escalation patients. A mean age of roughly 62 years, range roughly 20 to 79, was recorded, and roughly 80% were male. Partial responses were achieved by three patients: one hepatocellular carcinoma, two cutaneous melanoma.

The table came from immunoSEQ multiplex PCR; TCRdb's copy has only in-frame clones and leaves some out. Of roughly 11,000 clones listed, around four fifths were seen once; the top ten hold approximately 8.3%. Trimming shortened V by 3 bases and J by 0 bases, and 11 bases separated the two germline ends. Germline V CDR1 and CDR2: LNHDA, SQIVND (reference sequence). There are 15 residues in the CDR3. The receptor was isolated from an adult with an advanced solid tumor such as melanoma, head and neck, liver or kidney cancer. Sequenced here: CD4+ or CD8+ T cells sorted from blood, sampled in a trial of the OX40 agonist ivuxolimab. This rearrangement joins TRBV19 to TRBJ1-1; the D is unclear. CDR3 sequence: CASSIWGIMNTEAFF. For the CDR3, the DNA is TGTGCCAGTAGTATCTGGGGAATCATGAACACTGAAGCTTTCTTT.